The 21 T cell receptor beta chains given below trace back to one sample, sequenced in a study of blood T cells in healthy people across ages. Primers used in a second PCR of about 7 to 12 cycles were a sample-barcoded 5' primer and a J-beta primer mix. One entry per CDR3 protein results from TCRdb running MiXCR on the 5' RACE reads. The repertoire holds roughly 930,000 distinct CDR3 sequences, roughly 50% seen once, with about an eighth in the top ten. The source material was blood. The source of these receptors is a man aged 25-40 years in good health.

A remark on this clonotype: As the CDR3 is not closed by the conserved phenylalanine or tryptophan, this likely results from a read error. This CDR3 is CASSLAGGTLYEQYL. CDR3 in DNA: TGCGCCAGCAGCTTGGCCGGGGGGACTTTGTACGAGCAGTACTTA. The chain recombines TRBV5-1 with TRBJ2-7; TRBD2 matches 7 bases. V trimming: 0 bases; J trimming: 4 bases; junction bases outside the gene matches: 7. CDR1 is SGHRS, CDR2 YFSETQ, per germline. This CDR3 has 15 amino acids.

The chain has TRBV25-1 and TRBJ2-6; maybe TRBD1 (5 bases). The germline CDR1 and CDR2 sequences are MGHDK and SYGVNS. The CDR3 is 16 residues long. The germline V and J ends were trimmed by 1 base and 1 base, with 8 bases remaining between them. CDR3 coding DNA: TGTGCCAGCAGTGAATTCAGGGTTTCTGGGGCCAACGTCCTGACTTTC. Its translation: CASSEFRVSGANVLTF.

Points on this clonotype: Sequence at one end of the junction differs from germline and may be a read error. As DNA, the CDR3 is TGTGCCAGCGGCTTAGGATATGCAGGGATGTACCAAGAGACCCAGTACTTT. Its protein product is CASGLGYAGMYQETQYF. V usage is TRBV7-9 and J usage is TRBJ2-5; TRBD1 is a possible D gene (5 bases). The germline CDR1 and CDR2 sequences are SEHNR and FQNEAQ (reference sequence). The CDR3 contains 17 residues.

The chain links TRBV5-1 to TRBJ2-7; a weak D match, TRBD1 (5 bases). TRBJ2-5 matches the DNA end more closely, so the J call is doubtful. The germline V gene encodes CDR1 SGHRS and CDR2 YFSETQ. This CDR3 comprises 15 residues. CDR3 protein: CASSLAGSSFETQYF. CDR3 nucleotide sequence: TGCGCCAGCAGCTTAGCAGGGTCATCTTTCGAGACCCAGTACTTC.

V gene TRBV29-1 combines with J gene TRBJ2-7; TRBD1 is a possible D gene (6 bases). This CDR3 is 14 amino acids long. Germline CDR1 reads SQVTM; CDR2 reads ANQGSEA. V was clipped by 7 bases and J by 3 bases, with 19 bases between them. CDR3 sequence (DNA): TGCAGCGCTAGACGGGACACAGGAGTCTACGAGCAGTACTTC. This sequence encodes CSARRDTGVYEQYF.

This clonotype was observed at least ten times. The gene calls are TRBV7-9 and TRBJ2-3; no clear D gene. The CDR3 loop spans 14 amino acids. The V and J ends lost 0 bases and 4 bases respectively, with 8 bases between them. Germline V CDR1 and CDR2: SEHNR, FQNEAQ (reference sequence). Here the CDR3 DNA reads TGTGCCAGCAGCTTAGCCGGTGTCGCAGATACGCAGTATTTT. Protein: CASSLAGVADTQYF. Based on the CDR3 plus reference TRBV7-9 and TRBJ2-3, the full variable domain is DTGVSQNPRHKITKRGQNVTFRCDPISEHNRLYWYRQTLGQGPEFLTYFQNEAQLEKSRLLSDRFSAERPKGSFSTLEIQRTEQGDSAMYLCASSLAGVADTQYFGPGTRLTVL.

This clonotype has just a few counts. The chain employs TRBV6-4 and TRBJ2-1; 14 bases fit TRBD2. Germline CDR1 and CDR2: MRHNA and SNTAGT. The CDR3 covers 15 residues. V was clipped by 5 bases and J by 7 bases; unmatched bases: 4. The CDR3 region has the DNA TGTGCCAGCAGTCTGACTAGCGGGGGGGGGAATGAGCAGTTCTTC. Amino acids: CASSLTSGGGNEQFF.

This clonotype was counted between two and nine times. This sequence joins TRBV28 and TRBJ1-2; D gene ambiguous. With 7 bases removed from V and 0 bases from J, the gap between germline ends came to 15 bases. This CDR3 spans 15 amino acids. CDR1 is MDHEN, CDR2 SYDVKM, per germline. CDR3: CASTRREVTNYGYTF. The CDR3 DNA is TGTGCCAGCACCAGACGGGAGGTCACTAACTATGGCTACACCTTC.

The chain links TRBV25-1 to TRBJ2-1; TRBD2 aligns across 7 bases. The CDR3 runs 16 residues. Germline CDR1 is MGHDK and CDR2 is SYGVNS. Trimming removed 2 bases from V and 6 bases from J; junction bases left unmatched: 10. The CDR3 spells CASSEAGDPSSNEQFF. The CDR3 coding sequence is TGTGCCAGCAGTGAAGCGGGAGATCCCTCGAGCAATGAGCAGTTCTTC.

The chain uses TRBV28 and TRBJ2-5, with D maybe TRBD2 (6 bases). V was cut by 5 bases and J by 0 bases, with 10 bases left in between. Germline V lookup: CDR1 MDHEN, CDR2 SYDVKM. The CDR3 loop spans 14 amino acids. CDR3 in amino acids: CASSPSDYQETQYF. The DNA of the CDR3 is TGTGCCAGCAGTCCTAGCGATTACCAAGAGACCCAGTACTTC.

V and J are TRBV5-6 and TRBJ1-2; a possible D gene is TRBD1 (6 bases). Germline V gene sequence: CDR1 SGHDT, CDR2 YYEEEE. Trimming took 4 bases from V and 4 from J, leaving 11 bases between them. The CDR3 has 13 amino acids. CDR3 loop: CASSPGTTYGYTF. The CDR3 region has the DNA TGTGCCAGCAGCCCTGGGACAACCTATGGCTACACCTTC.

In its sample, this clonotype was seen a few times. This chain links TRBV28 with TRBJ2-3, with D unresolved. Per the germline V gene, CDR1 is MDHEN and CDR2 is SYDVKM. The V end was cut by 4 bases, the J end by 2 bases, with 10 bases between. The CDR3 spans 14 residues. The CDR3 sequence is CASSSSSLTDTQYF. In DNA form, the CDR3 reads TGTGCCAGCAGTTCCTCAAGTCTCACAGATACGCAGTATTTT.

The chain joins TRBV20-1 to TRBJ1-2; D possibly corresponds to TRBD1 (5 bases). CDR3 length equals 15 residues. CDR1 and CDR2 from the germline V gene are DFQATT and SNEGSKA (reference sequence). Between the trimmed V and J ends, which lost 2 bases and 0 bases, there was a span of 13 bases. CDR3 bases: TGCAGTGCTAGAATTGTGGCAGGGCCTAACTATGGCTACACCTTC. It yields the protein CSARIVAGPNYGYTF.

This clonotype has ten or more counts. J is TRBJ2-7 and V is TRBV29-1, with no clear D. The CDR3 covers 14 residues. Looked up from germline, CDR1 is SQVTM and CDR2 is ANQGSEA. With 8 bases removed from V and 0 bases from J, the gap between germline ends came to 17 bases. CDR3 amino acids: CSLRVGLLSYEQYF. The CDR3 DNA reads as TGCAGCCTCCGGGTGGGCCTACTCTCCTACGAGCAGTACTTC.

In its sample, this clonotype was seen a few times. The V and J genes are TRBV6-5 and TRBJ1-6; the match to TRBD1 covers 7 bases. The V gene end was trimmed by 5 bases and the J gene end by 6 bases; junction bases not matched to a gene: 7. Germline values: CDR1 MNHEY, CDR2 SVGAGI. The CDR3 length is 15 residues. CDR3 sequence reads: CASSMNRGGNSPLHF. The CDR3 nucleotides are TGTGCCAGCAGTATGAACAGGGGCGGTAATTCACCCCTCCACTTT.

This clonotype has a count of ten or more. One end of the junction is discordant with germline, which a read error may explain. The J gene is TRBJ2-7, the V gene TRBV3-1; a weak D match, TRBD1 (6 bases). This CDR3 region has 14 residues. Germline loops: CDR1 LGHDT, CDR2 YNNKEL (reference sequence). In DNA form, the CDR3 reads TGTGCCAGCAGTCAAGAACAGGGTTCCTACGAGCAGTACTTC. Its protein product is CASSQEQGSYEQYF.

The table lists this clonotype with many counts. This sequence joins TRBV9 and TRBJ2-1; 8 bases agree with TRBD2. This CDR3 is built from 15 residues. With V trimmed by 0 bases and J by 8 bases, 7 bases remained unmatched. CDR1 is SGDLS, CDR2 YYNGEE, per germline. Here the CDR3 DNA reads TGTGCCAGCAGCGTAGTGGCGGGGGGCGGCGATGAGCAGTTCTTC. This gives the protein CASSVVAGGGDEQFF.

The chain joins TRBV18 to TRBJ2-7; D is undetermined. Trimming left V 3 bases short and J 5 bases short, with 8 bases between. The CDR3 length is 12 residues. Germline V gives CDR1 KGHSH, CDR2 LQKENI. As DNA, the CDR3 is TGTGCCAGCTCACCGTCGAGCAACGAGCAGTACTTC. Translated: CASSPSSNEQYF.

A few counts support this clonotype. This rearrangement joins TRBV29-1 to TRBJ1-2; 8 positions agree with TRBD1. The CDR3 has 11 amino acids. CDR1 and CDR2 from the germline V gene are SQVTM and ANQGSEA. V was clipped by 6 bases and J by 4 bases; unmatched bases: 1. The CDR3 DNA reads as TGCAGCGTGGACAGGGTCTATGGCTACACCTTC. This encodes CSVDRVYGYTF.

The CDR3 spells CASSNQGASNEKLFF. The DNA of the CDR3 is TGTGCCAGCAGCAATCAGGGAGCATCTAATGAAAAACTGTTTTTT. The chain has TRBV7-2 and TRBJ1-4, with D possibly being TRBD1 (5 bases). Germline CDR1 and CDR2: SGHTA and FQGNSA. The CDR3 runs to 15 residues. Between the trimmed V and J ends, which lost 5 bases and 3 bases, there was a span of 13 bases.

Worth noting for this clonotype: One end of the junction varies from germline; a read error may be responsible. The chain recombines TRBV30 with TRBJ2-1; D is uncertain. There are 12 residues in the CDR3. Germline CDR1 and CDR2: GTSNPN and SVGIG (reference sequence). The DNA for the CDR3 is TGTACCTGGAAATACTCCTACAATGAGCAGTTCTTC. This codes for CTWKYSYNEQFF.